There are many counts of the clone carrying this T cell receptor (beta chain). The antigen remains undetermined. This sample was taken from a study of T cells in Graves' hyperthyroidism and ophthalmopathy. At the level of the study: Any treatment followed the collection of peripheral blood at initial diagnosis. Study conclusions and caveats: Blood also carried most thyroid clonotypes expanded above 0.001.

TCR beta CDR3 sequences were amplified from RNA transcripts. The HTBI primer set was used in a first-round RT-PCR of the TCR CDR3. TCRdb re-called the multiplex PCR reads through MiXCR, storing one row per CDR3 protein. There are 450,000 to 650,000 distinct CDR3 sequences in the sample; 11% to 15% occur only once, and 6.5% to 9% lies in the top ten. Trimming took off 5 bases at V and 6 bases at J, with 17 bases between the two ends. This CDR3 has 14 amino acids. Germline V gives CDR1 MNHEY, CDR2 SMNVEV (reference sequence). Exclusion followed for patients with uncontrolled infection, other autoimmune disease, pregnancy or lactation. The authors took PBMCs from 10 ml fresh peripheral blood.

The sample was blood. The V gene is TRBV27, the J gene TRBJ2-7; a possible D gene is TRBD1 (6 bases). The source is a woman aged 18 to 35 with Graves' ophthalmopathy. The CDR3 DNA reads TGTGCCAGCAGTGTCCGACAGGATCTTCCCGAGCAGTACTTC. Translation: CASSVRQDLPEQYF.